This paragraph covers one TCR beta chain sequence. Data came from immunoSEQ multiplex PCR; TCRdb stores just in-frame clones and leaves some out. The repertoire holds 11,000 or so clones, more than 60% seen once, with approximately 11% in the top ten. V lost 4 bases to trimming and J lost 5 bases; unmatched junction nucleotides: 11. CDR1 and CDR2 (germline): SGHKS, YYEKEE (reference sequence). The CDR3 runs 15 residues. The data are from a study of ipilimumab plus nivolumab after autologous stem cell transplantation. The V and J genes are TRBV5-5 and TRBJ1-1; TRBD1 aligns across 7 bases. The TCR comes from a male donor with multiple myeloma. The sample consisted of PBMCs, taken in a trial of ipilimumab plus nivolumab as post-transplant consolidation. The CDR3 sequence: CASSPLPTGATEAFF. CDR3 nucleotide sequence: TGTGCCAGCAGCCCCCTACCAACAGGGGCGACTGAAGCTTTCTTT.